The 15 T cell receptor beta chains in this list originate from one sample, sequenced in a study of T cells in tuberculosis. Data came from immunoSEQ multiplex PCR; TCRdb stores just in-frame clones and leaves some out. The repertoire holds some 5,000 clones, with approximately 97% as singletons. Stated time point: new active TB diagnosis, blood taken before or within 7 days of starting treatment. This material consisted of PBMCs, taken at tuberculosis diagnosis. The receptor source for this set is an adult with tuberculosis.

The chain recombines TRBV9 with TRBJ2-3; 9 bases map to TRBD1. The V gene end was trimmed by 5 bases and the J gene end by 7 bases; junction bases not matched to a gene: 11. This CDR3 is 15 amino acids long. Germline V gene sequence: CDR1 SGDLS, CDR2 YYNGEE. The CDR3, as DNA: TGTGCCAGCAGTCGCTCCGGGACAGGGTTTAATACGCAGTATTTT. Protein: CASSRSGTGFNTQYF.

The chain couples TRBV5-1 to TRBJ1-5; D call uncertain. With 0 bases removed from V and 5 bases from J, the gap between germline ends came to 12 bases. Germline V gene sequence: CDR1 SGHRS, CDR2 YFSETQ. The CDR3 runs 15 residues. The CDR3 sequence: CASSLGGSWDQPQHF. CDR3 sequence (DNA): TGCGCCAGCAGCTTGGGAGGGTCCTGGGATCAGCCCCAGCATTTT. Full variable domain (outside the CDR3, taken from reference TRBV5-1 and TRBJ1-5): KAGVTQTPRYLIKTRGQQVTLSCSPISGHRSVSWYQQTPGQGLQFLFEYFSETQRNKGNFPGRFSGRQFSNSRSEMNVSTLELGDSALYLCASSLGGSWDQPQHFGDGTRLSIL.

The chain has TRBV27 and TRBJ2-7, with 9 bases matching TRBD1. Looked up from germline, CDR1 is MNHEY and CDR2 is SMNVEV (reference sequence). This CDR3 is 12 amino acids long. The V and J ends lost 4 bases and 8 bases, in that order; junction bases with no gene match: 3. The chain's CDR3 is CASSSTGGQQYF. CDR3 bases: TGTGCCAGCAGTTCCACAGGGGGCCAGCAGTACTTC.

This chain links TRBV15 with TRBJ2-7; a weak D match, TRBD1 (5 bases). V lost 0 bases and J 2 bases, leaving 14 bases between the germline ends. This CDR3 contains 16 residues. Germline assignment: CDR1 LNHNV and CDR2 YYDKDF (reference sequence). The DNA of the CDR3 is TGTGCCACCAGCAGAGATTTTGCAGGGCTAGCCTACGAGCAGTACTTC. Its translation is CATSRDFAGLAYEQYF.

A single count supports this clone. V is TRBV30 and J is TRBJ1-3; D gene uncertain. The V end was cut by 1 base, the J end by 0 bases, with 10 bases between. The length of the CDR3 is 15 residues. The germline CDR1 and CDR2 sequences are GTSNPN and SVGIG (reference sequence). This chain's CDR3 is CAWSGQISSGNTIYF. CDR3 in DNA: TGTGCCTGGAGTGGTCAAATCAGCTCTGGAAACACCATATATTTT.

The chain employs TRBV5-5 and TRBJ1-2; 7 bases align to TRBD1. CDR3 length: 14 residues. The junction had 9 bases not matched to a gene; V was cut back by 2 bases and J by 8 bases. Germline V gene sequence: CDR1 SGHKS, CDR2 YYEKEE (reference sequence). CDR3 residues: CASSLEGGAPGYTF. In DNA form, the CDR3 reads TGTGCCAGCAGCTTAGAAGGGGGCGCCCCCGGCTACACCTTC.

The V call is TRBV10-3, the J call TRBJ2-1; 7 nucleotides align to TRBD2. Germline trimming cut 8 bases from V and 6 bases from J; bases unmatched to any gene: 7. Germline V lookup: CDR1 ENHRY, CDR2 SYGVKD. The CDR3 contains 13 residues. The CDR3 spells CAIEDGRINEQFF. For the CDR3, the DNA is TGTGCCATCGAAGACGGGAGGATCAATGAGCAGTTCTTC.

In its sample, this clone was seen once. The chain couples TRBV25-1 to TRBJ2-7; 10 nucleotides align to TRBD1. Looked up from germline, CDR1 is MGHDK and CDR2 is SYGVNS. The junction had 4 bases not matched to a gene; V was cut back by 5 bases and J by 3 bases. The CDR3 is 14 amino acids. The CDR3 DNA is TGTGCCAGCAGTAGACAGGGGGCTGGCTACGAGCAGTACTTC. This encodes CASSRQGAGYEQYF.

The V gene is TRBV19, the J gene TRBJ2-5; D remains ambiguous. The germline gives CDR1 LNHDA, CDR2 SQIVND (reference sequence). The CDR3 is 12 amino acids. Trimming pared 6 bases from V and 2 bases from J, leaving 7 bases between. Here the CDR3 reads CASSALQETQYF. The CDR3 bases are TGTGCCAGTAGCGCACTTCAAGAGACCCAGTACTTC.

The chain employs TRBV18 and TRBJ1-1, with 7 bases fitting TRBD1. CDR1 and CDR2 (germline): KGHSH, LQKENI. The CDR3 consists of 14 residues. The junction had 3 bases not matched to a gene; V was cut back by 3 bases and J by 2 bases. Here the CDR3 reads CASSPDRSNTEAFF. The CDR3 DNA follows: TGTGCCAGCTCACCGGACAGGTCCAACACTGAAGCTTTCTTT.

This chain joins TRBV14 and TRBJ2-7; 8 bases are a match to TRBD1. Germline CDR1 SGHDN, CDR2 FVKESK. The CDR3 is 19 amino acids. The V gene end was trimmed by 4 bases and the J gene end by 2 bases; junction bases not matched to a gene: 19. Written as DNA, the CDR3 is TGTGCCAGCAGCCTACAGAGTCCGGGACAGGCTCGTTGGGCCTACGAGCAGTACTTC. It is translated as CASSLQSPGQARWAYEQYF.

The CDR3 here is CASSLQGSPNEQYF. The CDR3 DNA sequence: TGTGCCAGCAGTTTACAGGGGTCCCCAAACGAGCAGTACTTC. The chain carries TRBV27 and TRBJ2-7, with TRBD1 as a possible D gene (6 bases). The V gene lost 2 bases and the J gene lost 5 bases, with 13 bases spanning the gap. Germline CDR1 reads MNHEY; CDR2 reads SMNVEV (reference sequence). This CDR3 is 14 amino acids long.

This chain joins TRBV6-5 and TRBJ2-1; 8 nucleotides match TRBD1. From germline, CDR1 is MNHEY and CDR2 SVGAGI. After removal of 10 bases from V and 8 bases from J, the junction contained 10 bases not matched to a gene. The CDR3 is 13 residues long. The CDR3 loop reads CATRQGSGDEQFF. CDR3 sequence (DNA): TGTGCCACCAGACAGGGGTCTGGGGATGAGCAGTTCTTC.

The chain carries TRBV2 and TRBJ2-5; 8 bases are a match to TRBD2. The J segment lost 1 base and the V segment lost 6 bases, leaving 1 base of the junction unmatched. The germline V gene encodes CDR1 SNHLY and CDR2 FYNNEI. This CDR3 comprises 13 residues. CDR3 protein: CASRSGGQETQYF. The CDR3 nucleotides are TGTGCCAGCAGGAGCGGGGGCCAAGAGACCCAGTACTTC. Complete variable domain (other parts from reference TRBV2 and TRBJ2-5): EPEVTQTPSHQVTQMGQEVILRCVPISNHLYFYWYRQILGQKVEFLVSFYNNEISEKSEIFDDQFSVERPDGSNFTLKIRSTKLEDSAMYFCASRSGGQETQYFGPGTRLLVL.

The CDR3 spells CSAADQETQYF. In nucleotides, the CDR3 is TGCAGTGCAGCGGATCAAGAGACCCAGTACTTC. This chain joins TRBV20-1 and TRBJ2-5, with TRBD2 as a possible D gene (5 bases). This CDR3 is built from 11 residues. V lost 6 bases and J lost 2, with 7 bases in between. Germline V CDR1 and CDR2: DFQATT, SNEGSKA (reference sequence).